This T cell receptor (beta chain) stems from a study of T-cell reconstitution after alpha-beta-depleted transplantation in children. The table lists this clonotype with many counts. It was with unique molecular identifiers that the TCRbeta library was prepared. MiXCR was run by TCRdb on the PCR reads, yielding one entry per CDR3 protein. The repertoire holds hundreds of thousands of distinct CDR3 sequences, about a tenth seen once, with around 6% in the top ten. This CDR3 comprises 14 residues. The V end was cut by 3 bases, the J end by 4 bases, with 12 bases between. This receptor was identified in a human donor who donated a stem cell graft to a child with acute lymphoblastic leukemia. The material sequenced was PBMCs from the stem cell graft donor, taken from the stem cell graft. The gene calls are TRBV12-3 or TRBV12-4 and TRBJ2-5; the D gene is possibly TRBD2 (6 bases). CDR3 in amino acids: CASSLRGRGETQYF. DNA of the CDR3: TGTGCCAGCAGTTTGAGAGGGCGGGGAGAGACCCAGTACTTC.